Each of the 7 T cell receptor beta chains below was sequenced from the same sample in a study of cytomegalovirus exposure and HLA in healthy donors. PCR amplification relied on 60 Vbeta primers (plus 13 Jbeta primers). Profiling relied on immunoSEQ multiplex PCR, and the TCRdb table lists in-frame clones only, not all of them. Of 100,000 or so clones listed, 77% are singletons. Sequencing was carried out using PBMCs. The source is a man aged 35-49 years in good health and CMV-seropositive.

This chain links TRBV6-6 with TRBJ1-6, with a weak D call TRBD1 (6 bases). Looked up from germline, CDR1 is MNHNY and CDR2 is SVGAGI (reference sequence). The CDR3 is 14 amino acids. V lost 5 bases and J lost 14, with 19 bases in between. The CDR3 bases are TGTGCCAGCAGTCGGGAGGGGGGTCTATTCGCCCTCCACTTT. Protein: CASSREGGLFALHF.

This clone was counted only a few times. The V call is TRBV4-2, the J call TRBJ2-6, with 7 bases matching TRBD1. CDR1 and CDR2 from the germline V gene are LGHNA and YNFKEQ. The ends lost 5 bases at V and 0 bases at J; junction bases unmatched: 4. The CDR3 is 16 amino acids. CDR3 residues: CASSEGQSSGANVLTF. The CDR3 nucleotides are TGTGCCAGCAGCGAGGGACAGAGCTCTGGGGCCAACGTCCTGACTTTC.

The V call is TRBV7-2, the J call TRBJ2-3; no firm D call. V was shortened by 5 bases and J by 0 bases, with 15 bases between the two germline ends. CDR1 is SGHTA, CDR2 FQGNSA, per germline. There are 16 residues in the CDR3. The CDR3 loop is CASSLGPRISTDTQYF. The DNA for the CDR3 is TGTGCCAGCAGCCTAGGGCCGAGGATAAGCACAGATACGCAGTATTTT.

The chain recombines TRBV18 with TRBJ1-3, with TRBD1 matching over 7 bases. The CDR3 consists of 15 residues. Trimming removed 3 bases from V and 4 bases from J; junction bases left unmatched: 6. The germline gives CDR1 KGHSH, CDR2 LQKENI. CDR3 sequence (DNA): TGTGCCAGCTCACCCGCAGGGGGGATCGGAAACACCATATATTTT. Protein sequence: CASSPAGGIGNTIYF.

The rearrangement links TRBV28 to TRBJ1-2, with D possibly TRBD1 on 5 matching bases. This CDR3 has 12 residues. CDR1 MDHEN and CDR2 SYDVKM come from the germline V gene. With 4 bases removed from V and 3 bases from J, the gap between germline ends came to 6 bases. CDR3 in DNA: TGTGCCAGCAGTTCGGGGGACTATGGCTACACCTTC. Protein sequence: CASSSGDYGYTF.

This chain links TRBV6-5 with TRBJ1-1, with D possibly TRBD1 on 5 matching bases. This CDR3 spans 13 amino acids. Germline-derived CDR1 and CDR2 are MNHEY and SVGAGI. Trimming stripped 5 bases from V and 5 bases from J, with 12 bases between. CDR3 sequence reads: CASSPSGWTEAFF. DNA for the CDR3: TGTGCCAGCAGTCCATCAGGGTGGACTGAAGCTTTCTTT.

This clone came up many times. The rearrangement links TRBV7-9 to TRBJ1-1, with D tentatively TRBD1 (6 bases). This CDR3 is built from 13 residues. The germline gives CDR1 SEHNR, CDR2 FQNEAQ (reference sequence). With 5 bases removed from V and 4 bases from J, the gap between germline ends came to 11 bases. CDR3: CASSDQGSTEAFF. In nucleotides, the CDR3 is TGTGCCAGCAGCGATCAGGGGAGCACTGAAGCTTTCTTT.